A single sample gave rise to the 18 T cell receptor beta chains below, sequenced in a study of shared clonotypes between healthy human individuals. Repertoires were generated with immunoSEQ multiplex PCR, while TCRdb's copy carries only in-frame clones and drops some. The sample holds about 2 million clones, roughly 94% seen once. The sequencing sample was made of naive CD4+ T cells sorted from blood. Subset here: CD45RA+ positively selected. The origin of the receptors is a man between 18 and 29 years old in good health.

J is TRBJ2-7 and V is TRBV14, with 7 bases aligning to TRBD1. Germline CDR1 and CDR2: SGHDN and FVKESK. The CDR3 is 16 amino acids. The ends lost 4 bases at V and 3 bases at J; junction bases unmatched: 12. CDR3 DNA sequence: TGTGCCAGCAGCCTGAACGGACAGGCAAACTACTACGAGCAGTACTTC. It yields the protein CASSLNGQANYYEQYF.

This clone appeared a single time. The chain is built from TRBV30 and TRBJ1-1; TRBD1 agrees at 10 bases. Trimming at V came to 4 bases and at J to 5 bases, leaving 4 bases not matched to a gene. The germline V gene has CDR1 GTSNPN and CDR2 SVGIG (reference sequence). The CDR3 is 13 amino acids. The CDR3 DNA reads TGTGCCTGGAACGGACAGGGGGGAACTGAAGCTTTCTTT. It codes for CAWNGQGGTEAFF.

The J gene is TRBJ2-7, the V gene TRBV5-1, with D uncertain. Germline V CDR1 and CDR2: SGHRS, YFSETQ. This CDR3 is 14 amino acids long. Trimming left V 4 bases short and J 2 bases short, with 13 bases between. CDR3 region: CASSNNTFAYEQYF. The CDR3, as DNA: TGCGCCAGCAGCAACAACACTTTTGCCTACGAGCAGTACTTC.

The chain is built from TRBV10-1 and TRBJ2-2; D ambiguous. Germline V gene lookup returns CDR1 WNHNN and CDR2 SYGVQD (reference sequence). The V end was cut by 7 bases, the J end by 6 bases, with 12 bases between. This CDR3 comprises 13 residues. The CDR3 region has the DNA TGCGCCAGCACGGAGCAGATCGCCGGGGAGCTGTTTTTT. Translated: CASTEQIAGELFF.

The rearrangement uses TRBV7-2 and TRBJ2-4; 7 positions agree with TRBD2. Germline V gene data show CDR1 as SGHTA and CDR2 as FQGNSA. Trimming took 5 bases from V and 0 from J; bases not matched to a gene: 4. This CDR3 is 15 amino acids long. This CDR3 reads CASSPSGKAKNIQYF. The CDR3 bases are TGTGCCAGCAGCCCGAGCGGGAAAGCCAAAAACATTCAGTACTTC.

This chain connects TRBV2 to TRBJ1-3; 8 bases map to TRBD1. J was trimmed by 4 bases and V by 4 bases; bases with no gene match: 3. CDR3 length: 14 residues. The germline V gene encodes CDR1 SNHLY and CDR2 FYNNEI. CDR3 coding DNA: TGTGCCAGCAGTGGACAGGGGATCGGAAACACCATATATTTT. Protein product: CASSGQGIGNTIYF.

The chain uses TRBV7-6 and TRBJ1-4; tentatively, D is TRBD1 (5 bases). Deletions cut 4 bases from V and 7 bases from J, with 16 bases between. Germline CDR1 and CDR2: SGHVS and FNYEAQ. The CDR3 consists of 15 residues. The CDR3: CASSSFRDRGEKLFF. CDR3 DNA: TGTGCCAGCAGCTCCTTCAGGGACCGAGGTGAAAAACTGTTTTTT.

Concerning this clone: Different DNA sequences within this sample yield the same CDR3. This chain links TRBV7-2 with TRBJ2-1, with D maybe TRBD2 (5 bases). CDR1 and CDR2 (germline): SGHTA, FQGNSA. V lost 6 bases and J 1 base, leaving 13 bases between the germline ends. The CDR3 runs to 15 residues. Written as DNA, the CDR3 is TGTGCCAGCAGTCTAGCAGTTTCTTCCTACAATGAGCAGTTCTTC. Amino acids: CASSLAVSSYNEQFF.

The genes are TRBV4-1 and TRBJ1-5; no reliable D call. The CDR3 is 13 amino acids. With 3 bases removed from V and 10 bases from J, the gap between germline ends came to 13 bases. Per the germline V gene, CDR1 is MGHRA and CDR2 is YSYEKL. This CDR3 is CASSQVGLGPQHF. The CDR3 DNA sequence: TGCGCCAGCAGCCAGGTGGGATTGGGACCCCAGCATTTT.

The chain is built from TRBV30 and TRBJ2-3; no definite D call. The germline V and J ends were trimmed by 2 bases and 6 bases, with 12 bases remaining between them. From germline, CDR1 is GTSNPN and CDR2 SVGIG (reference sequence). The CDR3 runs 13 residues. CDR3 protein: CAWSSGPADTQYF. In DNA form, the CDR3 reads TGTGCCTGGAGTTCCGGCCCTGCGGATACGCAGTATTTT.

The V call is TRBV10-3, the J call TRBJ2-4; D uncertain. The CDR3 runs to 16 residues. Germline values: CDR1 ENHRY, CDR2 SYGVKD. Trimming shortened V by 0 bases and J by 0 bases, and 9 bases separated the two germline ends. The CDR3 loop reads CAISESSPLAKNIQYF. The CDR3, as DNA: TGTGCCATCAGTGAGTCCAGCCCGCTAGCCAAAAACATTCAGTACTTC.

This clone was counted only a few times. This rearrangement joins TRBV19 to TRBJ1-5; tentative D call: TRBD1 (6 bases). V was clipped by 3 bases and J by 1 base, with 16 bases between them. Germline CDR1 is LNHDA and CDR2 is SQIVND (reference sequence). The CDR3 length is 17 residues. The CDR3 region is CASSMGFRGQSNQPQHF. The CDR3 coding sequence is TGTGCCAGTAGTATGGGGTTTCGGGGGCAAAGCAATCAGCCCCAGCATTTT.

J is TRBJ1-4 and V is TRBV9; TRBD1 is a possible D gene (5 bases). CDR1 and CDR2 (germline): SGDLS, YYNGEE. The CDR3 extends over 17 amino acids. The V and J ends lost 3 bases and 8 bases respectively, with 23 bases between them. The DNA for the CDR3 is TGTGCCAGCAGCGCCCAGGGCAGCCCAGCAGAGTGGGAAAAACTGTTTTTT. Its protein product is CASSAQGSPAEWEKLFF.

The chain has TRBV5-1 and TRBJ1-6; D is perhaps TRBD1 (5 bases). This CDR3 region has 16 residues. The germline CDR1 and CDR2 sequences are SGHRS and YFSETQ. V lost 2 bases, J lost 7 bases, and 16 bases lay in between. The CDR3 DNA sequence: TGCGCCAGCAGCTTAGGGGTTGGGGAATCCAATTCACCCCTCCACTTT. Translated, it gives CASSLGVGESNSPLHF.

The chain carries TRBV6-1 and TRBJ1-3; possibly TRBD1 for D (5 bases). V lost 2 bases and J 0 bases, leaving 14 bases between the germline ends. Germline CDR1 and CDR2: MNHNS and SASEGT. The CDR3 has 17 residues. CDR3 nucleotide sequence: TGTGCCAGCAGTGAACGGGGCCCCCAGAGCTCTGGAAACACCATATATTTT. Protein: CASSERGPQSSGNTIYF.

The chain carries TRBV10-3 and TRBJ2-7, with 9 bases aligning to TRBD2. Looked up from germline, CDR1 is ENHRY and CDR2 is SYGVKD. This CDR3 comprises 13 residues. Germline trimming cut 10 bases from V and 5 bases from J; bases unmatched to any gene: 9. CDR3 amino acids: CATTAGTSNEQYF. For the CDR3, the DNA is TGTGCCACTACCGCCGGGACTAGCAACGAGCAGTACTTC.

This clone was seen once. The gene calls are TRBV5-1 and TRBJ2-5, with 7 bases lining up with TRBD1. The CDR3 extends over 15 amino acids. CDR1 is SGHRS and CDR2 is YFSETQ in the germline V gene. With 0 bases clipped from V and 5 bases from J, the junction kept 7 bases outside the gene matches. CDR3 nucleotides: TGCGCCAGCAGCTTGGACAGGGGCTTCGAGGAGACCCAGTACTTC. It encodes CASSLDRGFEETQYF.

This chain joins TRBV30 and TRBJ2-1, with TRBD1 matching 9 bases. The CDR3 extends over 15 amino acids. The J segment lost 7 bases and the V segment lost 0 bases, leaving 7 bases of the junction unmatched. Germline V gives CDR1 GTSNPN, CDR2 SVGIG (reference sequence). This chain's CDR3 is CAWSVEQGARNEQFF. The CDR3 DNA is TGTGCCTGGAGTGTAGAACAGGGGGCAAGGAATGAGCAGTTCTTC.